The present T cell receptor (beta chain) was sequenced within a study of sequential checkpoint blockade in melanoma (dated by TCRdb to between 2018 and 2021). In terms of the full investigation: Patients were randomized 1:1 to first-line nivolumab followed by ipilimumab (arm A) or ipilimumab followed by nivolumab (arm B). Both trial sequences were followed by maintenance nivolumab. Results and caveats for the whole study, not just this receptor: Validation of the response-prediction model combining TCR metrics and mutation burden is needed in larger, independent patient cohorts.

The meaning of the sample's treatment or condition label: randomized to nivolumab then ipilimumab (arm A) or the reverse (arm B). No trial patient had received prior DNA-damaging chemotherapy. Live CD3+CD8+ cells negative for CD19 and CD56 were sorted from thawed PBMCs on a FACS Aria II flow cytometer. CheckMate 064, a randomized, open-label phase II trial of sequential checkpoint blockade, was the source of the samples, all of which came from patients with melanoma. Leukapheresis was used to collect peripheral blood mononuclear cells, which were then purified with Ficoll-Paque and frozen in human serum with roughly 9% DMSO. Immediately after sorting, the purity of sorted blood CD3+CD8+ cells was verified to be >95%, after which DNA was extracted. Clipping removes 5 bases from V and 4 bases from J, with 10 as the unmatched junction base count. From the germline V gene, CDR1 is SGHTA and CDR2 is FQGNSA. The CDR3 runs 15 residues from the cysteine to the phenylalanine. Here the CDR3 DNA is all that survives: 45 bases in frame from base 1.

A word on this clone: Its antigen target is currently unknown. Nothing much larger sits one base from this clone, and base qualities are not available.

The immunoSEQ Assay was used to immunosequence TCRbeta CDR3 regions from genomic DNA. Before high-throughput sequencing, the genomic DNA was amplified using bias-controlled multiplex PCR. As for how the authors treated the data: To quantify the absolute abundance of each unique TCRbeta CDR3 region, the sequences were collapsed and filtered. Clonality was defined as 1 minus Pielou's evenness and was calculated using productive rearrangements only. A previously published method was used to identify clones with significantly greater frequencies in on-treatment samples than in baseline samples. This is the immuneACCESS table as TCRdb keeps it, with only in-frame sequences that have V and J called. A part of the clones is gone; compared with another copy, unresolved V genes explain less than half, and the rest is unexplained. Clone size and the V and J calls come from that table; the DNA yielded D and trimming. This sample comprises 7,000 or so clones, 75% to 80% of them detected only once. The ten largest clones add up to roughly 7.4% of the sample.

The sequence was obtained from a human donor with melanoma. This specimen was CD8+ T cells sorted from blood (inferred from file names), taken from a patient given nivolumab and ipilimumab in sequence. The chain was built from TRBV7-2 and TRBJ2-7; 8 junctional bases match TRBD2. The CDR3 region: CASSLGWGLEYEQYF. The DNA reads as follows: TGTGCCAGCAGCCTAGGTTGGGGACTAGAGTACGAGCAGTACTTC.